This TCR beta chain was retrieved from a study of T cell responses to AZD1222 COVID-19 vaccine. Study in general: Pooled in the analysis were second doses at about 4 or about 12 weeks. General study findings and limits: Spike-spanning, vaccine-associated CD4 TCRs were dominant at 160-218 and 743-854. Seropositive AZD1222 recipients at baseline numbered only five or six. It should be noted that donors were predominantly white British and more often female, and clonal diversity was possibly underestimated.

This CDR3 has 13 residues. V was shortened by 3 bases and J by 5 bases, with 10 bases between the two germline ends. Germline V gene lookup returns CDR1 MGHRA and CDR2 YSYEKL. This clone was detected only a few times. Antigen: not known. TCRdb keeps only in-frame clones here, not all; method: immunoSEQ multiplex PCR. The sample lists tens of thousands of clones, over 60% occurring once. This TCR came from an adult in good health. Sequencing used peripheral blood, obtained on day 0 of AZD1222 vaccination. J is TRBJ1-2 and V is TRBV4-1; D gene uncertain. For the CDR3, the DNA is TGCGCCAGCAGCCACGGCGGCCCTTATGGCTACACCTTC. Translating gives CASSHGGPYGYTF.